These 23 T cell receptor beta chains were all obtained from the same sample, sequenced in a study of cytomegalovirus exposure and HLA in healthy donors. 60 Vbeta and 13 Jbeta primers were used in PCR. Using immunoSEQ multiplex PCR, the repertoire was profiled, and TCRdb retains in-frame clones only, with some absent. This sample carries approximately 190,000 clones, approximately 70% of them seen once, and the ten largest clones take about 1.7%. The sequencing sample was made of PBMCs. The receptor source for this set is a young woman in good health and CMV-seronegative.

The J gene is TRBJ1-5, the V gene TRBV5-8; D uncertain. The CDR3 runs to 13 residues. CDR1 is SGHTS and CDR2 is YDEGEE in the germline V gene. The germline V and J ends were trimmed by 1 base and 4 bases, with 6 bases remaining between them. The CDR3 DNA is TGTGCCAGCAGCTTGAGAACAAATCAGCCCCAGCATTTT. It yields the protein CASSLRTNQPQHF.

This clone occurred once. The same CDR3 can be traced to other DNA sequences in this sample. DNA of the CDR3: TGTGCCAGCAGCGTCTCGACAGGGGGCTACGAGCAGTACTTC. Translation gives CASSVSTGGYEQYF. The chain employs TRBV9 and TRBJ2-7; 9 nucleotides agree with TRBD1. V lost 2 bases and J lost 3; bases outside the gene matches: 3. Germline CDR1 and CDR2: SGDLS and YYNGEE. The CDR3 consists of 14 residues.

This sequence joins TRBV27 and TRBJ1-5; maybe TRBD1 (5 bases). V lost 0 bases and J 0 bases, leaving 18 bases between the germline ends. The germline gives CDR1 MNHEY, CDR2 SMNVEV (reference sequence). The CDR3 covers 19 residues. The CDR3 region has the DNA TGTGCCAGCAGTTTATCAGACCCGAGCCAGGGATATAGCAATCAGCCCCAGCATTTT. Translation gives CASSLSDPSQGYSNQPQHF.

Here the CDR3 DNA reads TGCAGCGTTGTACGGGGTAACTATGGCTACACCTTC. It yields the protein CSVVRGNYGYTF. The chain carries TRBV29-1 and TRBJ1-2; D is unresolved. Germline assignment: CDR1 SQVTM and CDR2 ANQGSEA. This CDR3 comprises 12 residues. Trimming shortened V by 4 bases and J by 1 base, and 7 bases separated the two germline ends.

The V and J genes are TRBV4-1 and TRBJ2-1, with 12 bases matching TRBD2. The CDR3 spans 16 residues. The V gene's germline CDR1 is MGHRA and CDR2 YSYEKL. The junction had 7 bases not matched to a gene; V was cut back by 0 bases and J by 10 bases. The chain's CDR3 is CASSQDPSGGAREQFF. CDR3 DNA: TGCGCCAGCAGCCAAGATCCTAGCGGGGGGGCGAGGGAGCAGTTCTTC.

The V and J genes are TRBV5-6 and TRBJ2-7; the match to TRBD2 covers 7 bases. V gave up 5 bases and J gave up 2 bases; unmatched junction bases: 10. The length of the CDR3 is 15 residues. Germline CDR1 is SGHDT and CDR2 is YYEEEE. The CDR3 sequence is CASSRPHLAAYEQYF. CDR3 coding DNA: TGTGCCAGCAGTCGCCCCCATCTAGCGGCCTACGAGCAGTACTTC.

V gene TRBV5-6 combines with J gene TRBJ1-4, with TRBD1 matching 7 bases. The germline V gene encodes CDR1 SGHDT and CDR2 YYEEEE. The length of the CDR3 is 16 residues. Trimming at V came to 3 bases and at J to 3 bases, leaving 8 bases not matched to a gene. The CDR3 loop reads CASSYLTGVANEKLFF. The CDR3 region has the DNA TGTGCCAGCAGCTATTTAACAGGGGTGGCTAATGAAAAACTGTTTTTT.

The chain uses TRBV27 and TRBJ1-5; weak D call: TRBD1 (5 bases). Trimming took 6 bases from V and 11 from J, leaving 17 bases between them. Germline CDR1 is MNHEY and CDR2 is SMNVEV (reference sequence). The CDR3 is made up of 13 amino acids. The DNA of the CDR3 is TGTGCCAGCAGCTGGGGGAGGGCCCGGACCCAGCATTTT. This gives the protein CASSWGRARTQHF.

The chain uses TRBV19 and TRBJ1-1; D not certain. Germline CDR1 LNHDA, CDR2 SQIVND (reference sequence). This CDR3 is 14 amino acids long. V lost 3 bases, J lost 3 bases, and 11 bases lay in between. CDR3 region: CASSIGGGHTEAFF. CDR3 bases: TGTGCCAGTAGTATTGGAGGAGGACACACTGAAGCTTTCTTT.

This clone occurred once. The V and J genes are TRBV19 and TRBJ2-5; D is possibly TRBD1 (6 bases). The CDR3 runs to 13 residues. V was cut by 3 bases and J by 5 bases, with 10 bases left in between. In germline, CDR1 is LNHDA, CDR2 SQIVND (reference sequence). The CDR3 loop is CASSIHREETQYF. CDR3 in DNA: TGTGCCAGTAGTATTCACAGGGAGGAGACCCAGTACTTC.

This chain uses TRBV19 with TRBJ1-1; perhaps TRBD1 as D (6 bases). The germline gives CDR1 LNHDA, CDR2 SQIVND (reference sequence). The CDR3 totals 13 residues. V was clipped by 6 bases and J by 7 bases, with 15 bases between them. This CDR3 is CASSNRVTDEAFF. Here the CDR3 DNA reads TGTGCCAGTAGCAACAGGGTGACAGATGAAGCTTTCTTT.

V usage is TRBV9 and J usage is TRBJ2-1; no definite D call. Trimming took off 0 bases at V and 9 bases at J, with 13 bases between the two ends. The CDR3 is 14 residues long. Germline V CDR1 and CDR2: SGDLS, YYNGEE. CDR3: CASSVANSGGEQFF. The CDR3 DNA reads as TGTGCCAGCAGCGTAGCTAATTCAGGTGGTGAGCAGTTCTTC.

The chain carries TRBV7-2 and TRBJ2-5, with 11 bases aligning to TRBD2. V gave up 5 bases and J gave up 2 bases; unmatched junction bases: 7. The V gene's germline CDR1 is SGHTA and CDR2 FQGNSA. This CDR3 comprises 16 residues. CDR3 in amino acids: CASSQRLAGPQETQYF. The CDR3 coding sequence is TGTGCCAGCAGCCAGAGACTAGCGGGGCCGCAAGAGACCCAGTACTTC.

DNA for the CDR3: TGTGCCAGTAGTATGGAGACAGGACTGAACACTGAAGCTTTCTTT. Translating gives CASSMETGLNTEAFF. V and J are TRBV19 and TRBJ1-1, with D possibly matching TRBD1 (6 bases). This CDR3 contains 15 residues. Germline V gene lookup returns CDR1 LNHDA and CDR2 SQIVND (reference sequence). V gave up 3 bases and J gave up 0 bases, with 11 bases separating them.

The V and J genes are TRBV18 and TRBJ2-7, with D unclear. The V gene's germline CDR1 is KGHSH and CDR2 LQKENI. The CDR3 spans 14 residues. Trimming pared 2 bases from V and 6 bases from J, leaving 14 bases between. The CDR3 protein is CASSPEVSLSEQYF. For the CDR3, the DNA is TGTGCCAGCTCACCAGAGGTCAGTCTTTCCGAGCAGTACTTC. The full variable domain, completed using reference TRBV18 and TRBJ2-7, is NAGVMQNPRHLVRRRGQEARLRCSPMKGHSHVYWYRQLPEEGLKFMVYLQKENIIDESGMPKERFSAEFPKEGPSILRIQQVVRGDSAAYFCASSPEVSLSEQYFGPGTRLTVT.

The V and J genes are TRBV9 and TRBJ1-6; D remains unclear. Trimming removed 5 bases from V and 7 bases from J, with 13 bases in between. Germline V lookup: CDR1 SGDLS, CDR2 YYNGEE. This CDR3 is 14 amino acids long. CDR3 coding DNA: TGTGCCAGCAGTTCAACAGTTCCAAATTCACCCCTCCACTTT. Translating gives CASSSTVPNSPLHF. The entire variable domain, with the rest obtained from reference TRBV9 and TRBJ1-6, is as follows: DSGVTQTPKHLITATGQRVTLRCSPRSGDLSVYWYQQSLDQGLQFLIQYYNGEERAKGNILERFSAQQFPDLHSELNLSSLELGDSALYFCASSSTVPNSPLHFGNGTRLTVT.

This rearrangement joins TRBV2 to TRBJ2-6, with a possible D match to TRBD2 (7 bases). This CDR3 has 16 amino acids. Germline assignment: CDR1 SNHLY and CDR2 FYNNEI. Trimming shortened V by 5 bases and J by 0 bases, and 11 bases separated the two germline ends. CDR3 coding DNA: TGTGCCAGCAGTCTAAGGGGGGGCTCTGGGGCCAACGTCCTGACTTTC. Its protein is CASSLRGGSGANVLTF.

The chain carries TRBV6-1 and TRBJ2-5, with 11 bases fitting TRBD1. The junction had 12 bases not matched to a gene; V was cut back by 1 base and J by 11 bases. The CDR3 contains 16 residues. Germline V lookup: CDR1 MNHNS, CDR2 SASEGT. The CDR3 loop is CASSEVLGTGGGEQYF. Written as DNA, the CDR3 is TGTGCCAGCAGTGAAGTTCTCGGGACAGGGGGTGGAGAGCAGTACTTC.

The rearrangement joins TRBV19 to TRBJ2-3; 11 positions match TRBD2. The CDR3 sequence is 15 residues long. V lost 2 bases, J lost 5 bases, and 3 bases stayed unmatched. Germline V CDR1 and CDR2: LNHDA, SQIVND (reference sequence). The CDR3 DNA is TGTGCCAGTAGTATACGACTAGCGGGACGAGATACGCAGTATTTT. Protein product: CASSIRLAGRDTQYF.

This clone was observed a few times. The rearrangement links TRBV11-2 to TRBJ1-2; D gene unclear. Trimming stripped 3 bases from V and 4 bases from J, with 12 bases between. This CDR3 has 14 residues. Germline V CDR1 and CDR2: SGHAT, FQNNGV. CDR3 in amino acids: CASSLGAGIYGYTF. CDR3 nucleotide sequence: TGTGCCAGCAGCTTGGGTGCGGGGATCTATGGCTACACCTTC.

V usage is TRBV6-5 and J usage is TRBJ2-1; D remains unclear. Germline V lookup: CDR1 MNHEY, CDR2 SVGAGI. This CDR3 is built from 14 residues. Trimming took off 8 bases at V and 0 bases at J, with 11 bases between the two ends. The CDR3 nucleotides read TGTGCCAGCCTACTACAAGACTCCTACAATGAGCAGTTCTTC. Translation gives CASLLQDSYNEQFF.

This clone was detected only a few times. CDR3 sequence reads: CASSQDLANEKLFF. As DNA, the CDR3 is TGTGCCAGCAGCCAAGATCTCGCGAATGAAAAACTGTTTTTT. The chain uses TRBV4-2 and TRBJ1-4; D remains ambiguous. The CDR3 consists of 14 residues. V lost 0 bases to trimming and J lost 5 bases, with 7 bases between them. Germline V gene data show CDR1 as LGHNA and CDR2 as YNFKEQ.

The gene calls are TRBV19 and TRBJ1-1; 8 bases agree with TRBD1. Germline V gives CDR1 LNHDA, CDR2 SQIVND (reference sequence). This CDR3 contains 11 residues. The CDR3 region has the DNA TGTTATAGCAGGGGGCAAACTGAAGCTTTCTTT. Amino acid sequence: CYSRGQTEAFF.